This T cell receptor beta chain came from a study of blood T cells in healthy people across ages. Germline loops: CDR1 DFQATT, CDR2 SNEGSKA (reference sequence). The CDR3 length is 16 residues. V was trimmed by 1 base and J by 2 bases, leaving 14 bases between them. About this clonotype itself: Its antigen is undetermined.

A second PCR, run for roughly 6 to 11 cycles, used a sample-barcoded 5' primer plus a J-beta primer mix. Each cDNA molecule was tagged by a template-switch adaptor with 12 random nucleotides. One entry per CDR3 protein, called by TCRdb with MiXCR from the 5' RACE reads. The data contain roughly 860,000 distinct CDR3 sequences, approximately 67% of them singletons. Notes on the study in general: PBMCs that were unsorted prevented a conclusive naive versus antigen-experienced comparison. Long-lived donors exceeded aged donors in naive CD4+ cells and diversity.

This rearrangement joins TRBV20-1 to TRBJ2-2, with D perhaps matching TRBD1 (5 bases). The sequence derives from a man aged 30-40 years in good health. Sequencing was carried out using blood. The CDR3 region is CSARADDSPNTGELFF. Here the CDR3 DNA reads TGCAGTGCTAGAGCGGACGACAGCCCAAACACCGGGGAGCTGTTTTTT.